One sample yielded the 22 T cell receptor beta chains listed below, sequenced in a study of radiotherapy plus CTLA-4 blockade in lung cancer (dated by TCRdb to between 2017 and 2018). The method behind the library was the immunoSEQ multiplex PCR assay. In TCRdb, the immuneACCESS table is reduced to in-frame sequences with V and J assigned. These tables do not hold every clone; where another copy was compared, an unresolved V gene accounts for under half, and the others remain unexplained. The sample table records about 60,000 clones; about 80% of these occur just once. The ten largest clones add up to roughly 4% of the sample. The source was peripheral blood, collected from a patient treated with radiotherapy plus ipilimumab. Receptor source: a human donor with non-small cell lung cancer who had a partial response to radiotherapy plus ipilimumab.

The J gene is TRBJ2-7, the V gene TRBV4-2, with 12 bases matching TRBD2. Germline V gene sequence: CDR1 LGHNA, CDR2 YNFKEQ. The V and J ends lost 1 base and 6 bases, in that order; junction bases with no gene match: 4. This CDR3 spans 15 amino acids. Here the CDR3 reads CASSQVELAGGEQYF. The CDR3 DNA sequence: TGTGCCAGCAGCCAAGTGGAACTAGCGGGGGGCGAGCAGTACTTC.

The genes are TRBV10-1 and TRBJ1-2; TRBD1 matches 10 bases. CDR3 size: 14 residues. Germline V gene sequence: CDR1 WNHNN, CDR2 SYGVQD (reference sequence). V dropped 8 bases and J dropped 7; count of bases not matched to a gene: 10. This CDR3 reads CASSSGQGIGGYTF. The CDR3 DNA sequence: TGCGCCAGCTCATCGGGACAGGGGATTGGTGGCTACACCTTC.

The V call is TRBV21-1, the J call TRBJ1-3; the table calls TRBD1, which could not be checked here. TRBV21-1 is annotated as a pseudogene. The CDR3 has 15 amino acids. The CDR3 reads CASSRGHFSGNTIYF. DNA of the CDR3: TGTGCCAGCAGCCGGGGACACTTCTCTGGAAACACCATATATTTT.

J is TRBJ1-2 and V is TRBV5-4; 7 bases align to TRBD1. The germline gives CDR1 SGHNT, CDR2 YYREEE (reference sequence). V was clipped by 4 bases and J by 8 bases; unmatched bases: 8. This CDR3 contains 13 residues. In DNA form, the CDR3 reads TGTGCCAGCAGCCGGGACAGCGTGGGGGGCTACACCTTC. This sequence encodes CASSRDSVGGYTF.

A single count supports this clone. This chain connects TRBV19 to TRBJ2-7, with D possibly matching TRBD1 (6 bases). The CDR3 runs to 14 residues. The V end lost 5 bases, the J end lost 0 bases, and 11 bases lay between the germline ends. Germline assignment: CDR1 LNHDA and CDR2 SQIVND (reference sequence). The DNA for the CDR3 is TGTGCCAGTAGTCACCGGGACACCTCCTACGAGCAGTACTTC. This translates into CASSHRDTSYEQYF.

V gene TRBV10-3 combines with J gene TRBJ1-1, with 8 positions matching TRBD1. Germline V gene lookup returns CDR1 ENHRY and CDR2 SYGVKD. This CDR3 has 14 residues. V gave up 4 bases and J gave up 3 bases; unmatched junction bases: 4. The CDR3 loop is CAISATGADTEAFF. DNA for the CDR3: TGTGCCATCAGTGCGACAGGGGCGGACACTGAAGCTTTCTTT.

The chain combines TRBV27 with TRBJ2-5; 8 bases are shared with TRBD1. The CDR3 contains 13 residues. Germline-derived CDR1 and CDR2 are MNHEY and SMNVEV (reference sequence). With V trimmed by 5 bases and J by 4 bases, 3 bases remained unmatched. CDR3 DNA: TGTGCCAGCAGTGTGACAGGGGTAGAGACCCAGTACTTC. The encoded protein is CASSVTGVETQYF.

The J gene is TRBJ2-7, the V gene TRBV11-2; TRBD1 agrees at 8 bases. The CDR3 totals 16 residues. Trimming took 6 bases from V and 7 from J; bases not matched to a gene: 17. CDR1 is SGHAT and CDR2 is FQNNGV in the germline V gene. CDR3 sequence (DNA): TGTGCCAGCAGAGCAACGATCGGGACAGGTAAAAAAGAGCAGTACTTC. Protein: CASRATIGTGKKEQYF.

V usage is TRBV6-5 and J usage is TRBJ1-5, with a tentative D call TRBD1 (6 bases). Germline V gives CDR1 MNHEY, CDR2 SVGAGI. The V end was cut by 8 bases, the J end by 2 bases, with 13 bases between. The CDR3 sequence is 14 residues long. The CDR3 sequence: CASGGGLGNQPQHF. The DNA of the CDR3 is TGTGCCAGCGGCGGGGGCCTGGGCAATCAGCCCCAGCATTTT.

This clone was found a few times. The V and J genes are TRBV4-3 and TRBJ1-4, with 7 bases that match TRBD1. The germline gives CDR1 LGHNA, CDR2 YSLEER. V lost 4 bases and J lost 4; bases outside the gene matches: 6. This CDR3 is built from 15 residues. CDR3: CASSRTGADNEKLFF. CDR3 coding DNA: TGCGCCAGCAGCCGTACAGGGGCTGATAATGAAAAACTGTTTTTT.

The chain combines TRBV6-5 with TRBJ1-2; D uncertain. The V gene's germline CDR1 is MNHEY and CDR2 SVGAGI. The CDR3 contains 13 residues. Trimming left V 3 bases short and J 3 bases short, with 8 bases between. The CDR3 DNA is TGTGCCAGCAGTTATGGCGGGGACTATGGCTACACCTTC. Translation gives CASSYGGDYGYTF.

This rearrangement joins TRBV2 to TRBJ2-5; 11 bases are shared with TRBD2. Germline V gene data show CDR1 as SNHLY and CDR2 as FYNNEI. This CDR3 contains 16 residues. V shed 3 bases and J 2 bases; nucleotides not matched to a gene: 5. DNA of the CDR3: TGTGCCAGCAGTGACTTTAGCGGGGGGGGGCAAGAGACCCAGTACTTC. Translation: CASSDFSGGGQETQYF.

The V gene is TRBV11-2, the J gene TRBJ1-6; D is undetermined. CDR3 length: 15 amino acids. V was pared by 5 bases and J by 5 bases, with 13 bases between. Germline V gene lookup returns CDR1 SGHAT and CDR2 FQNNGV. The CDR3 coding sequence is TGTGCCAGCAGCCCCTACACGGGGAATAATTCACCCCTCCACTTT. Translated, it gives CASSPYTGNNSPLHF.

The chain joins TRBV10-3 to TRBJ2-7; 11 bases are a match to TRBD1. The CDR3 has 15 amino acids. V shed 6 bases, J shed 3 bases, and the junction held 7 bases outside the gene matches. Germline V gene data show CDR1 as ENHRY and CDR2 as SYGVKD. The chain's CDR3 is CAIRSRTGGHYEQYF. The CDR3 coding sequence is TGTGCCATCAGGTCCAGGACAGGGGGCCACTACGAGCAGTACTTC.

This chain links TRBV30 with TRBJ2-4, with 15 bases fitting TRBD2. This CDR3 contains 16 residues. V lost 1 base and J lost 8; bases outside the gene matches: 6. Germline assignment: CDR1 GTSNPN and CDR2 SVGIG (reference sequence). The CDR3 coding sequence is TGTGCCTGGAGTGCCGGACTAGCGGGGGGGCATGACATTCAGTACTTC. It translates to CAWSAGLAGGHDIQYF. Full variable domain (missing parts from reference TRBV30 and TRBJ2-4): SQTIHQWPATLVQPVGSPLSLECTVEGTSNPNLYWYRQAAGRGLQLLFYSVGIGQISSEVPQNLSASRPQDRQFILSSKKLLLSDSGFYLCAWSAGLAGGHDIQYFGAGTRLSVL.

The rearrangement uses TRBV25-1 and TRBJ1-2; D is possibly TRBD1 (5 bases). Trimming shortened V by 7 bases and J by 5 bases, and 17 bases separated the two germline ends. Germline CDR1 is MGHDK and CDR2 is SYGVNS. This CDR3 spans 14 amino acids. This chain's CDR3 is CASTSGGEGYGYTF. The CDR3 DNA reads TGTGCCAGCACCTCCGGCGGGGAGGGGTATGGCTACACCTTC.

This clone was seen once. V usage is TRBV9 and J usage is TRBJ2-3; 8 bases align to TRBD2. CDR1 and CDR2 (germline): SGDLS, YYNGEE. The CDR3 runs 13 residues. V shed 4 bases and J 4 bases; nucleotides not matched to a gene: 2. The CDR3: CASSFGGADTQYF. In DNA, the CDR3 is TGTGCCAGCAGCTTCGGGGGGGCAGATACGCAGTATTTT.

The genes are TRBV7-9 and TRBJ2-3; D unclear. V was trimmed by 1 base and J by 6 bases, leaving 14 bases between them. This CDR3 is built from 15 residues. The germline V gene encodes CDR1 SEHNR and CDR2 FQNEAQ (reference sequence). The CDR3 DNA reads TGTGCCAGCAGCTTAGGAGTCTTTAGGCGGGATACGCAGTATTTT. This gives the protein CASSLGVFRRDTQYF.

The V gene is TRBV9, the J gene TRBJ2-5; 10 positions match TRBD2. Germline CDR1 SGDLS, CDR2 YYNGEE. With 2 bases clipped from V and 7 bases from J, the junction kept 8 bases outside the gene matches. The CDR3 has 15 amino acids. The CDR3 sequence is CASSVGTSEKGTQYF. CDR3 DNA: TGTGCCAGCAGCGTTGGGACTAGCGAAAAAGGGACCCAGTACTTC. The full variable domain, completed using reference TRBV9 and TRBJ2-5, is DSGVTQTPKHLITATGQRVTLRCSPRSGDLSVYWYQQSLDQGLQFLIQYYNGEERAKGNILERFSAQQFPDLHSELNLSSLELGDSALYFCASSVGTSEKGTQYFGPGTRLLVL.

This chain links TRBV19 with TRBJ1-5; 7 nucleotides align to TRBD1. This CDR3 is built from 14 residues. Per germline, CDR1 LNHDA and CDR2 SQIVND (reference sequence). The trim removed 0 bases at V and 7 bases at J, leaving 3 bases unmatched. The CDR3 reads CASSIEGGVQPQHF. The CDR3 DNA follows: TGTGCCAGTAGTATAGAAGGGGGCGTACAGCCCCAGCATTTT.

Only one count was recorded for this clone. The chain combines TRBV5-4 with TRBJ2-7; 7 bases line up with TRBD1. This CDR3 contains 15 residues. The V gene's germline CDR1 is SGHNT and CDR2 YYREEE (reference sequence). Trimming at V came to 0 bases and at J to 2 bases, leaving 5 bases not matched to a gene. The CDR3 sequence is CASSLETGKTYEQYF. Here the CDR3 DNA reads TGTGCCAGCAGCTTGGAGACAGGGAAAACCTACGAGCAGTACTTC. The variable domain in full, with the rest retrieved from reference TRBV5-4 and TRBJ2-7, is ETGVTQSPTHLIKTRGQQVTLRCSSQSGHNTVSWYQQALGQGPQFIFQYYREEENGRGNFPPRFSGLQFPNYSSELNVNALELDDSALYLCASSLETGKTYEQYFGPGTRLTVT.

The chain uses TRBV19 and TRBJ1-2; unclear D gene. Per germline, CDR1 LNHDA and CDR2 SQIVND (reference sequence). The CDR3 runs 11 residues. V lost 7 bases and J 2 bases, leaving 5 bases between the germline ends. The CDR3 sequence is CASKQNYGYTF. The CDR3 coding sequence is TGTGCCAGTAAACAAAACTATGGCTACACCTTC. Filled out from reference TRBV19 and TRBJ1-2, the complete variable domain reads DGGITQSPKYLFRKEGQNVTLSCEQNLNHDAMYWYRQDPGQGLRLIYYSQIVNDFQKGDIAEGYSVSREKKESFPLTVTSAQKNPTAFYLCASKQNYGYTFGSGTRLTVV.